The 20 T cell receptor beta chains presented below share a single source sample, sequenced in a study of blood T cell repertoires in COVID-19. This table comes from immunoSEQ multiplex PCR, and its TCRdb copy is limited to in-frame clones, with some not included. The table shows 190,000 or so clones, with less than 85% occurring only once. Sequencing input: PBMCs or T cells enriched from blood (not recorded which). The receptors shown here come from a man between 40 and 49 years old who had recovered from COVID-19.

The CDR3 is CAWSVRGFLAYEQYF. In nucleotides, the CDR3 is TGTGCCTGGAGTGTACGGGGGTTCCTAGCCTACGAGCAGTACTTC. V usage is TRBV30 and J usage is TRBJ2-7, with D possibly being TRBD2 (6 bases). Germline V gene lookup returns CDR1 GTSNPN and CDR2 SVGIG (reference sequence). This CDR3 contains 15 residues. Trimming pared 0 bases from V and 2 bases from J, leaving 14 bases between.

J is TRBJ2-7 and V is TRBV4-1; 7 bases agree with TRBD2. The J segment lost 0 bases and the V segment lost 0 bases, leaving 11 bases of the junction unmatched. There are 18 residues in the CDR3. Per the germline V gene, CDR1 is MGHRA and CDR2 is YSYEKL. In DNA form, the CDR3 reads TGCGCCAGCAGCCAAGATGTGTCAAGCGGGGACCTCTCCTACGAGCAGTACTTC. This translates into CASSQDVSSGDLSYEQYF.

CDR3 DNA: TGTGCCAGAAGCAAATCCGGACAGGGAAAACTAGCCAAAAACATTCAGTACTTC. It codes for CARSKSGQGKLAKNIQYF. The V call is TRBV5-3, the J call TRBJ2-4; 8 nucleotides line up with TRBD1. TRBV5-3 counts as an open reading frame of uncertain function. V shed 4 bases, J shed 0 bases, and the junction held 12 bases outside the gene matches. This CDR3 contains 18 residues.

This clone was detected only once. The CDR3 spells CASTWGQGARGYTF. The CDR3 bases are TGTGCCAGTACATGGGGACAGGGGGCGCGTGGCTACACCTTC. J is TRBJ1-2 and V is TRBV19; the match to TRBD1 covers 12 bases. The CDR3 is made up of 14 amino acids. J lost 7 bases, V lost 7 bases, and 7 bases had no gene match. The germline gives CDR1 LNHDA, CDR2 SQIVND (reference sequence).

This clone was counted a few times. This chain joins TRBV19 and TRBJ2-7; weak D call: TRBD1 (6 bases). Germline loops: CDR1 LNHDA, CDR2 SQIVND (reference sequence). This CDR3 is 12 amino acids long. V was cut by 6 bases and J by 6 bases, with 12 bases left in between. The DNA for the CDR3 is TGTGCCAGTAGCTTGACAGGTGCCGAGCAGTACTTC. Amino acids: CASSLTGAEQYF.

The chain employs TRBV18 and TRBJ2-3; no clear D gene. V was clipped by 6 bases and J by 1 base, with 14 bases between them. This CDR3 has 15 residues. Germline CDR1 KGHSH, CDR2 LQKENI. The CDR3 DNA sequence: TGTGCCAGCTCGATGACGCAGAGCGGCACAGATACGCAGTATTTT. Its translation is CASSMTQSGTDTQYF.

J is TRBJ2-1 and V is TRBV7-9; D uncertain. Germline V CDR1 and CDR2: SEHNR, FQNEAQ (reference sequence). V lost 5 bases and J 7 bases, leaving 18 bases between the germline ends. This CDR3 region has 15 residues. Here the CDR3 DNA reads TGTGCCAGCAGCGTTTCAAGGTCCACGCGGAATGAGCAGTTCTTC. Protein sequence: CASSVSRSTRNEQFF.

Concerning this clone itself: The junction departs from the called germline gene at one end, perhaps through a read error. The chain uses TRBV29-1 and TRBJ1-1; no clear D gene. Germline CDR1 reads SQVTM; CDR2 reads ANQGSEA. The CDR3 spans 14 residues. The DNA of the CDR3 is TGCAGCGTTGAAGATCTTCGGGTGAATACTGAAGCTTTCTTT. Its protein is CSVEDLRVNTEAFF.

The V gene is TRBV7-2, the J gene TRBJ1-1; 7 bases are shared with TRBD1. The CDR3 is 14 amino acids. The ends lost 5 bases at V and 7 bases at J; junction bases unmatched: 10. CDR1 SGHTA and CDR2 FQGNSA come from the germline V gene. CDR3 sequence reads: CASSPGQIVFEAFF. The CDR3 nucleotides read TGTGCCAGCAGCCCGGGACAGATCGTCTTTGAAGCTTTCTTT.

The CDR3 region is CASSLGPANYGYTF. CDR3 nucleotide sequence: TGTGCCAGCAGCTTGGGTCCAGCTAACTATGGCTACACCTTC. This chain links TRBV5-6 with TRBJ1-2, with D unclear. The CDR3 totals 14 residues. Germline CDR1 is SGHDT and CDR2 is YYEEEE. V was cut by 0 bases and J by 0 bases, with 6 bases left in between.

In its sample, this clone was seen a few times. The rearrangement links TRBV19 to TRBJ1-1; D is undetermined. V lost 7 bases, J lost 1 base, and 7 bases lay in between. Looked up from germline, CDR1 is LNHDA and CDR2 is SQIVND (reference sequence). This CDR3 comprises 12 residues. CDR3 nucleotides: TGTGCCAGTAAGTACGGGAACACTGAAGCTTTCTTT. This encodes CASKYGNTEAFF.

J is TRBJ2-7 and V is TRBV29-1, with a tentative D call TRBD1 (5 bases). In germline, CDR1 is SQVTM, CDR2 ANQGSEA. The V end was cut by 3 bases, the J end by 9 bases, with 15 bases between. CDR3 length: 12 residues. The CDR3 DNA reads as TGCAGCGTTGATCAGGGATTTCTAGGGCAGTACTTC. Translation: CSVDQGFLGQYF.

In its sample, this clone was seen a few times. The genes are TRBV7-2 and TRBJ2-2; perhaps TRBD2 as D (6 bases). CDR1 is SGHTA and CDR2 is FQGNSA in the germline V gene. The V and J ends lost 0 bases and 2 bases respectively, with 16 bases between them. The CDR3 loop spans 18 amino acids. The CDR3 DNA sequence: TGTGCCAGCAGCTTAGCGCGGGTCTCAGCGGGTAACACCGGGGAGCTGTTTTTT. This encodes CASSLARVSAGNTGELFF.

The genes are TRBV11-2 and TRBJ2-7; 9 nucleotides align to TRBD1. The V segment lost 2 bases and the J segment 3 bases; nucleotides outside the gene matches: 5. The CDR3 totals 15 residues. The germline V gene has CDR1 SGHAT and CDR2 FQNNGV. The CDR3 sequence: CASSLTGGEVYEQYF. Written as DNA, the CDR3 is TGTGCCAGCAGCTTAACAGGGGGCGAAGTCTACGAGCAGTACTTC.

V gene TRBV15 combines with J gene TRBJ2-1; D possibly corresponds to TRBD1 (5 bases). Trimming removed 0 bases at V and 4 bases at J, with 10 bases between. From germline, CDR1 is LNHNV and CDR2 YYDKDF (reference sequence). The CDR3 extends over 15 amino acids. CDR3 protein: CATSRDWQGYNEQFF. Here the CDR3 DNA reads TGTGCCACCAGCAGAGACTGGCAGGGTTACAATGAGCAGTTCTTC. The variable domain in full, completed from reference TRBV15 and TRBJ2-1, reads DAMVIQNPRYQVTQFGKPVTLSCSQTLNHNVMYWYQQKSSQAPKLLFHYYDKDFNNEADTPDNFQSRRPNTSFCFLDIRSPGLGDTAMYLCATSRDWQGYNEQFFGPGTRLTVL.

The chain links TRBV2 to TRBJ2-7, with 11 bases identical to TRBD2. The junction had 10 bases not matched to a gene; V was cut back by 6 bases and J by 9 bases. The CDR3 spans 14 residues. Per germline, CDR1 SNHLY and CDR2 FYNNEI. This chain's CDR3 is CASSGTSGVLGQYF. CDR3 in DNA: TGTGCCAGCAGCGGGACTAGCGGCGTCCTAGGGCAGTACTTC.

Here the CDR3 DNA reads TGTGCCAGCACCCTGCCCGGAGGGGCGGGACAAGAGACCCAGTACTTC. This translates into CASTLPGGAGQETQYF. The rearrangement links TRBV7-9 to TRBJ2-5; a weak D match, TRBD2 (6 bases). Per the germline V gene, CDR1 is SEHNR and CDR2 is FQNEAQ (reference sequence). This CDR3 contains 16 residues. V was cut by 7 bases and J by 2 bases, with 20 bases left in between.

The V gene is TRBV30, the J gene TRBJ1-2; D gene unclear. The CDR3 contains 13 residues. Deletions cut 1 base from V and 3 bases from J, with 9 bases between. CDR1 and CDR2 (germline): GTSNPN, SVGIG (reference sequence). CDR3 nucleotides: TGTGCCTGGAGTGAGAGTGAGGACTATGGCTACACCTTC. Its protein product is CAWSESEDYGYTF. The full variable domain, with the rest looked up from reference TRBV30 and TRBJ1-2, is SQTIHQWPATLVQPVGSPLSLECTVEGTSNPNLYWYRQAAGRGLQLLFYSVGIGQISSEVPQNLSASRPQDRQFILSSKKLLLSDSGFYLCAWSESEDYGYTFGSGTRLTVV.

The rearrangement joins TRBV15 to TRBJ1-6, with a possible D match to TRBD1 (5 bases). V lost 0 bases and J 7 bases, leaving 10 bases between the germline ends. CDR1 and CDR2 from the germline V gene are LNHNV and YYDKDF (reference sequence). This CDR3 spans 15 amino acids. The CDR3 bases are TGTGCCACCAGCAGAGATCCCAAGGGGAATTCACCCCTCCACTTT. Amino acids: CATSRDPKGNSPLHF.

The rearrangement joins TRBV3-1 (or the pseudogene TRBV3-2) to TRBJ1-6; tentative D call: TRBD1 (6 bases). The ends were cut back, 5 bases at V and 8 bases at J, with 16 bases in the middle. The CDR3 runs to 15 residues. Germline CDR1 and CDR2: LGHDT and YNNKEL (reference sequence). The CDR3 reads CASSYSGTKDSPLHF. The DNA for the CDR3 is TGTGCCAGCAGCTATTCTGGGACAAAGGATTCACCCCTCCACTTT.